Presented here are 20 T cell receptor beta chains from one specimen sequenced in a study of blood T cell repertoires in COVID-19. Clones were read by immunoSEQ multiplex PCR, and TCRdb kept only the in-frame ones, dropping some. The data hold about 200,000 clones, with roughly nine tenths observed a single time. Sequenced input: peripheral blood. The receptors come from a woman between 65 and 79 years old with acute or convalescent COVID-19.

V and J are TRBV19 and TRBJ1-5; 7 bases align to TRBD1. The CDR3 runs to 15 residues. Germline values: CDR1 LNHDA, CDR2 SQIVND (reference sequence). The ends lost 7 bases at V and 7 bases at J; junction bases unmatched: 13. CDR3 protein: CASTPSPGGRQPQHF. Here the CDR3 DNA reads TGTGCCAGTACCCCTTCTCCAGGGGGGCGGCAGCCCCAGCATTTT.

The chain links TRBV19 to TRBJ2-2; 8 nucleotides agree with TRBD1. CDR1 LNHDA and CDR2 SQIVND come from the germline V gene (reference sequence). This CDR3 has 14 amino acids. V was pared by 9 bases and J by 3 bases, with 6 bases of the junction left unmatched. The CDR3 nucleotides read TGTGCCAGCAGACAGGGGAAATACACCGGGGAGCTGTTTTTT. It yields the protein CASRQGKYTGELFF.

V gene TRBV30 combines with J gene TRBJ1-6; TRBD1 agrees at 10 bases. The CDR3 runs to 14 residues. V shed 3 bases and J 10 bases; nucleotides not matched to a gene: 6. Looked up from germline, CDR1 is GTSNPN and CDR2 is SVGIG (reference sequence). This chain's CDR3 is CAWRSTGGESPLHF. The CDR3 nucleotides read TGTGCCTGGAGGTCGACAGGGGGCGAATCACCCCTCCACTTT. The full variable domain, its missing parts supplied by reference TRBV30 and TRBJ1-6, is SQTIHQWPATLVQPVGSPLSLECTVEGTSNPNLYWYRQAAGRGLQLLFYSVGIGQISSEVPQNLSASRPQDRQFILSSKKLLLSDSGFYLCAWRSTGGESPLHFGNGTRLTVT.

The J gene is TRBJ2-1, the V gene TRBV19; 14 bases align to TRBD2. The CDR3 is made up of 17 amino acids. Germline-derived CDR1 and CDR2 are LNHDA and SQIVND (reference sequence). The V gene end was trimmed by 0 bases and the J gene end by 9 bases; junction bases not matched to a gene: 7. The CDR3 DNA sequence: TGTGCCAGTAGTATAGAGGCGACTAGCGGGGGGGCGGGTGAGCAGTTCTTC. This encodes CASSIEATSGGAGEQFF.

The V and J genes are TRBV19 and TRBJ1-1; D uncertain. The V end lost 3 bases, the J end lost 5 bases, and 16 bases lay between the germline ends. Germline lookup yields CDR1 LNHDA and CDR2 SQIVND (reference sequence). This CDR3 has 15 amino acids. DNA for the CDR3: TGTGCCAGTAGTATGTTGTCCGGGTCCGGGACTGAAGCTTTCTTT. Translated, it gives CASSMLSGSGTEAFF.

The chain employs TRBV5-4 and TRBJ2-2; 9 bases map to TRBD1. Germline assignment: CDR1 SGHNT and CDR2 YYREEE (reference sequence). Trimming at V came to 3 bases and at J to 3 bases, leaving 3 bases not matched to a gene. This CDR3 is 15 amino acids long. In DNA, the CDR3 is TGTGCCAGCAGCTCTGGACAGGGGTACACCGGGGAGCTGTTTTTT. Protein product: CASSSGQGYTGELFF.

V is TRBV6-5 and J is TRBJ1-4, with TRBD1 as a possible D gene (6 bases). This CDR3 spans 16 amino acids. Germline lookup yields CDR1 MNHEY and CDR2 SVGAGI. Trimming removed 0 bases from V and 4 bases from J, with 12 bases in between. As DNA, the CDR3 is TGTGCCAGCAGTTACTCGGGGCCAGGGGTTAATGAAAAACTGTTTTTT. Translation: CASSYSGPGVNEKLFF.

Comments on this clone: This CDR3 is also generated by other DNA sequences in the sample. CDR3 loop: CASSPGLNQPQHF. Here the CDR3 DNA reads TGTGCCAGCTCACCAGGCCTCAATCAGCCCCAGCATTTT. This sequence joins TRBV18 and TRBJ1-5, with D unresolved. V lost 2 bases to trimming and J lost 3 bases, with 5 bases between them. Germline CDR1 reads KGHSH; CDR2 reads LQKENI. The CDR3 sequence is 13 residues long.

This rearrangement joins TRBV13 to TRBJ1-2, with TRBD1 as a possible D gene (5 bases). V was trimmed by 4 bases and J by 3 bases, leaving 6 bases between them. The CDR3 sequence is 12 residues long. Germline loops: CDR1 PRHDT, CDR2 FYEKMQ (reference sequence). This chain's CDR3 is CASSSTDYGYTF. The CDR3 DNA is TGTGCCAGCAGCTCGACAGACTATGGCTACACCTTC.

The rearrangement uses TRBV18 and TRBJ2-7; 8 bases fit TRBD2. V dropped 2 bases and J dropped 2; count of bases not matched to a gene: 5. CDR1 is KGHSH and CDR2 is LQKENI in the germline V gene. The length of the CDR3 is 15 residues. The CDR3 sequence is CASSPKTSGPYEQYF. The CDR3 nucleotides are TGTGCCAGCTCACCAAAAACTAGCGGACCCTACGAGCAGTACTTC. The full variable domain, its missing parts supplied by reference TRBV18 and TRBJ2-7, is NAGVMQNPRHLVRRRGQEARLRCSPMKGHSHVYWYRQLPEEGLKFMVYLQKENIIDESGMPKERFSAEFPKEGPSILRIQQVVRGDSAAYFCASSPKTSGPYEQYFGPGTRLTVT.

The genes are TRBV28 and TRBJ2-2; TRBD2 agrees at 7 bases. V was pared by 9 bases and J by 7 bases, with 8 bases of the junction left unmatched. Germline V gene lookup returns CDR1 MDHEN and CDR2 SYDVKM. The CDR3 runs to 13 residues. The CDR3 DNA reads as TGTGCCAGTCTGCGGGAGTCGGTCGGGGAGCTGTTTTTT. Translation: CASLRESVGELFF.

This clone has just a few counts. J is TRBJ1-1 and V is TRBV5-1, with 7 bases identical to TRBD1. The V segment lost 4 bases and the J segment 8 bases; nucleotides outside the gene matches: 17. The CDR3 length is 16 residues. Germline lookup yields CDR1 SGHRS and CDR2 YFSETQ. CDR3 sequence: CASSPSGGQSFIEAFF. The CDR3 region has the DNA TGCGCCAGCAGCCCCTCCGGGGGACAGAGTTTCATCGAAGCTTTCTTT.

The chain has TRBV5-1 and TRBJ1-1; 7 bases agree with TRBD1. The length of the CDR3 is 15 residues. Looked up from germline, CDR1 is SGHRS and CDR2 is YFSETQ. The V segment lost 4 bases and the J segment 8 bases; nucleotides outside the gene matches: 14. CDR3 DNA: TGCGCCAGCAGCCAAGCCGGGACAGCGATTAAGGAAGCTTTCTTT. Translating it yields CASSQAGTAIKEAFF.

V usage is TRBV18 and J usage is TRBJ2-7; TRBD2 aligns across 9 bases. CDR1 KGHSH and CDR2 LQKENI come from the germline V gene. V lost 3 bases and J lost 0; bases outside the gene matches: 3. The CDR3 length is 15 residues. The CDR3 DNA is TGTGCCAGCTCACCGACTAGCGGAAGCTCCTACGAGCAGTACTTC. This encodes CASSPTSGSSYEQYF.

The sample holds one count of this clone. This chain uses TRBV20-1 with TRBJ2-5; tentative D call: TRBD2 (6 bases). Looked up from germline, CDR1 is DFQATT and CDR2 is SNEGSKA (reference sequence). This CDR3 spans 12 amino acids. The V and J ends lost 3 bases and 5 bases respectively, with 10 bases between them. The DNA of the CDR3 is TGCAGTGCTAGTTCTGGGGGGGAGACCCAGTACTTC. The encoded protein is CSASSGGETQYF.

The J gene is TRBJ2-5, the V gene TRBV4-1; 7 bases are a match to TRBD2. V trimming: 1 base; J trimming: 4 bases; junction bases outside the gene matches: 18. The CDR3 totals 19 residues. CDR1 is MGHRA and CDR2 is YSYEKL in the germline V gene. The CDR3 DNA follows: TGCGCCAGCAGCCAAGTCCCTCCCCGCGGCGCGGGAGCTAGAGAGACCCAGTACTTC. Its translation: CASSQVPPRGAGARETQYF.

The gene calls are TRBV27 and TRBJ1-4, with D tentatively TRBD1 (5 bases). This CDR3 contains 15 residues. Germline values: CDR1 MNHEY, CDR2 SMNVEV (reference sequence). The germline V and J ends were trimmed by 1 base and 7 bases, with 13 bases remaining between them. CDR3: CASSLFQGAIEKLFF. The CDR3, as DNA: TGTGCCAGCAGTTTATTTCAGGGTGCGATTGAAAAACTGTTTTTT.

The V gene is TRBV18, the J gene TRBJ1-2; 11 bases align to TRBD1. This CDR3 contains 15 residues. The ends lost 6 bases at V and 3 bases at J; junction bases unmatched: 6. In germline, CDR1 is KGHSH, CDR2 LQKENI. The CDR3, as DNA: TGTGCCAGCTCTTCCGGACAGGGGGCAGACTATGGCTACACCTTC. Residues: CASSSGQGADYGYTF.

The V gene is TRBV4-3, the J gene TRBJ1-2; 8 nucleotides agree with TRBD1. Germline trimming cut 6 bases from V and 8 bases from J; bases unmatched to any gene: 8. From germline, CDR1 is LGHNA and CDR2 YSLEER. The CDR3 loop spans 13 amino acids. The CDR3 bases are TGCGCCAGCAGTCTTGCAGGGGGCTCGGGCTACACCTTC. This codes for CASSLAGGSGYTF.

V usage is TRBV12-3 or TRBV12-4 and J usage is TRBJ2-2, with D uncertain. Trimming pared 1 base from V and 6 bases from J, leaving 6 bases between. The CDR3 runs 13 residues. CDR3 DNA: TGTGCCAGCAGTTTAGTTAGAGCCGGGGAGCTGTTTTTT. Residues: CASSLVRAGELFF.